The 29 T cell receptor beta chains below were found in one sample sequenced in a study of blood T cell repertoires in COVID-19. Measured with immunoSEQ multiplex PCR; TCRdb has only the in-frame clones, and not every one. In the table there are over 45,000 clones, approximately 87% of which are singletons. The sequenced material came from peripheral blood. The receptors come from a human donor in a cohort sampled during active COVID-19.

This clone was observed a handful of times. The chain couples TRBV3-1 (or the pseudogene TRBV3-2) to TRBJ1-6; D possibly corresponds to TRBD1 (5 bases). The V and J ends lost 3 bases and 7 bases respectively, with 13 bases between them. Germline CDR1 and CDR2: LGHDT and YNNKEL (reference sequence). The CDR3 extends over 15 amino acids. The CDR3 protein is CASSQGRVENSPLHF. The CDR3, as DNA: TGTGCCAGCAGCCAGGGCAGGGTGGAGAATTCACCCCTCCACTTT.

This chain uses TRBV29-1 with TRBJ2-1, with TRBD2 matching over 11 bases. There are 15 residues in the CDR3. The J segment lost 4 bases and the V segment lost 6 bases, leaving 8 bases of the junction unmatched. Germline assignment: CDR1 SQVTM and CDR2 ANQGSEA. CDR3 region: CSVYGTSGTYNEQFF. CDR3 DNA sequence: TGCAGCGTCTATGGGACTAGCGGAACGTACAATGAGCAGTTCTTC.

The chain employs TRBV6-5 and TRBJ1-5; D might be TRBD1 (6 bases). Trimming cost V 2 bases and J 5 bases, with 10 bases left between them. Germline V gene lookup returns CDR1 MNHEY and CDR2 SVGAGI. The CDR3 loop spans 14 amino acids. CDR3 sequence reads: CASSYRDKDQPQHF. The CDR3 DNA is TGTGCCAGCAGTTACAGGGACAAGGATCAGCCCCAGCATTTT.

This chain joins TRBV4-3 and TRBJ1-1; 9 bases are shared with TRBD1. V shed 2 bases and J 0 bases; nucleotides not matched to a gene: 4. CDR1 LGHNA and CDR2 YSLEER come from the germline V gene. The CDR3 spans 16 residues. As DNA, the CDR3 is TGCGCCAGCAGCCAAAACAGGGGGCTCATGAACACTGAAGCTTTCTTT. Amino acids: CASSQNRGLMNTEAFF.

The J gene is TRBJ2-7, the V gene TRBV7-9; 9 nucleotides agree with TRBD2. Germline V gives CDR1 SEHNR, CDR2 FQNEAQ (reference sequence). V shed 4 bases, J shed 5 bases, and the junction held 6 bases outside the gene matches. This CDR3 region has 14 residues. The CDR3 loop reads CASSSTRGGHEQYF. CDR3 DNA: TGTGCCAGCAGCTCGACGCGGGGGGGCCACGAGCAGTACTTC.

The table lists this clone with a count of one. The chain has TRBV7-2 and TRBJ1-6, with TRBD1 as a possible D gene (5 bases). Trimming pared 5 bases from V and 10 bases from J, leaving 15 bases between. The CDR3 spans 14 residues. Germline-derived CDR1 and CDR2 are SGHTA and FQGNSA. The CDR3 reads CASSLRGNGSPLHF. DNA of the CDR3: TGTGCCAGCAGCCTTCGGGGGAATGGCTCACCCCTCCACTTT.

This clone was counted once. CDR3 sequence reads: CASSLGVGGYNSPLHF. The DNA for the CDR3 is TGCGCCAGCAGCTTGGGGGTAGGGGGTTATAATTCACCCCTCCACTTT. V and J are TRBV5-1 and TRBJ1-6; D is possibly TRBD1 (6 bases). Looked up from germline, CDR1 is SGHRS and CDR2 is YFSETQ. The CDR3 runs 16 residues. V lost 0 bases and J lost 4, with 11 bases in between. The whole variable domain, filled in from reference TRBV5-1 and TRBJ1-6, reads KAGVTQTPRYLIKTRGQQVTLSCSPISGHRSVSWYQQTPGQGLQFLFEYFSETQRNKGNFPGRFSGRQFSNSRSEMNVSTLELGDSALYLCASSLGVGGYNSPLHFGNGTRLTVT.

The chain employs TRBV25-1 and TRBJ1-2; TRBD1 is a possible D gene (5 bases). V was cut by 1 base and J by 8 bases, with 23 bases left in between. The CDR3 is 17 amino acids. In germline, CDR1 is MGHDK, CDR2 SYGVNS. The CDR3 DNA reads as TGTGCCAGCAGTGAATTCACCTTTACCGGGGGTCTGGGCGGCTACACCTTC. This encodes CASSEFTFTGGLGGYTF.

This clone has just one count. The chain carries TRBV6-2 or TRBV6-3 and TRBJ2-3; the D is unclear. Trimming took 2 bases from V and 4 from J, leaving 10 bases between them. Germline V gene sequence: CDR1 MNHEY, CDR2 SVGEGT. This CDR3 contains 14 residues. This CDR3 is CASSYLPLADTQYF. The DNA for the CDR3 is TGTGCCAGCAGTTACCTACCGCTAGCAGATACGCAGTATTTT.

In DNA, the CDR3 is TGTGCCAGTACCAGACAGCCCCTGAACACTGAAGCTTTCTTT. The encoded protein is CASTRQPLNTEAFF. This chain joins TRBV19 and TRBJ1-1; D is possibly TRBD1 (5 bases). Germline V lookup: CDR1 LNHDA, CDR2 SQIVND (reference sequence). This CDR3 has 14 amino acids. The V gene lost 7 bases and the J gene lost 0 bases, with 12 bases spanning the gap.

This clone was observed a single time. The J gene is TRBJ2-5, the V gene TRBV3-1 (or the pseudogene TRBV3-2); possible D gene TRBD1, 6 bases. V was cut by 0 bases and J by 3 bases, with 14 bases left in between. This CDR3 comprises 16 residues. CDR1 and CDR2 (germline): LGHDT, YNNKEL (reference sequence). CDR3 sequence: CASSQDRGLAKETQYF. The CDR3 bases are TGTGCCAGCAGCCAAGATAGGGGGTTGGCGAAAGAGACCCAGTACTTC.

This clone occurred once. J is TRBJ1-2 and V is TRBV28, with 8 nucleotides matching TRBD1. This CDR3 spans 17 amino acids. Germline CDR1 is MDHEN and CDR2 is SYDVKM. V was pared by 1 base and J by 8 bases, with 15 bases of the junction left unmatched. CDR3 sequence (DNA): TGTGCCAGCAGTTTATCCCCCAATCTGGGACAGGATCACGGCTACACCTTC. Translated: CASSLSPNLGQDHGYTF.

This clone showed up just a few times. This chain connects TRBV18 to TRBJ1-4; TRBD1 matches 8 bases. The V gene's germline CDR1 is KGHSH and CDR2 LQKENI. V gave up 6 bases and J gave up 7 bases; unmatched junction bases: 4. CDR3 length: 13 residues. CDR3 DNA sequence: TGTGCCAGCTCTCCGGGGACAGGTGAAAAACTGTTTTTT. Its translation: CASSPGTGEKLFF.

The V call is TRBV6-2 or TRBV6-3, the J call TRBJ1-5; 7 bases fit TRBD1. Germline lookup yields CDR1 MNHEY and CDR2 SVGEGT. The CDR3 has 14 amino acids. The V and J ends lost 5 bases and 3 bases, in that order; junction bases with no gene match: 4. The CDR3 protein is CASSDRDLNQPQHF. The CDR3 bases are TGTGCCAGCAGTGACAGGGACCTCAATCAGCCCCAGCATTTT.

This clone appeared once. The chain uses TRBV16 and TRBJ1-6; no clear D gene. CDR1 is KGHSY, CDR2 FQNENV, per germline. Trimming took off 6 bases at V and 13 bases at J, with 28 bases between the two ends. CDR3 length: 17 residues. CDR3 sequence: CASSQPKGGNLFGPLHF. DNA for the CDR3: TGTGCCAGCAGTCAACCCAAAGGCGGCAACTTGTTCGGGCCCCTCCACTTT.

V is TRBV5-1 and J is TRBJ2-7; 7 nucleotides align to TRBD2. CDR1 and CDR2 from the germline V gene are SGHRS and YFSETQ. The V and J ends lost 3 bases and 0 bases, in that order; junction bases with no gene match: 9. This CDR3 is built from 16 residues. The DNA for the CDR3 is TGCGCCAGCAGCTCTCAAACTAGCGTCAGCTCCTACGAGCAGTACTTC. Its protein is CASSSQTSVSSYEQYF.

This clone was detected only once. The chain combines TRBV7-3 with TRBJ2-2, with 12 bases that match TRBD2. Looked up from germline, CDR1 is SGHTA and CDR2 is FQGTGA. V gave up 9 bases and J gave up 6 bases; unmatched junction bases: 8. This CDR3 spans 15 amino acids. CDR3 sequence (DNA): TGTGCCAGGAGGGTCGGACTAGCGGGGTCCGGGGAGCTGTTTTTT. This encodes CARRVGLAGSGELFF.

The chain uses TRBV19 and TRBJ1-2; D is ambiguous. This CDR3 region has 11 residues. Germline CDR1 reads LNHDA; CDR2 reads SQIVND (reference sequence). The CDR3, as DNA: TGTGCTACCAGTAATTACTATGGCTACACCTTC. Its protein is CATSNYYGYTF. Full variable domain (rest looked up from reference TRBV19 and TRBJ1-2): DGGITQSPKYLFRKEGQNVTLSCEQNLNHDAMYWYRQDPGQGLRLIYYSQIVNDFQKGDIAEGYSVSREKKESFPLTVTSAQKNPTAFYLCATSNYYGYTFGSGTRLTVV.

CDR3 DNA: TGTGCCAGCAGCATCAACAGGGTTAACGAGCAGTACTTC. Translating gives CASSINRVNEQYF. The V gene is TRBV11-2, the J gene TRBJ2-7, with a weak D call TRBD1 (6 bases). Germline V lookup: CDR1 SGHAT, CDR2 FQNNGV. The V end was cut by 5 bases, the J end by 5 bases, with 13 bases between. The CDR3 covers 13 residues. The full variable domain, its missing parts supplied by reference TRBV11-2 and TRBJ2-7, is EAGVAQSPRYKIIEKRQSVAFWCNPISGHATLYWYQQILGQGPKLLIQFQNNGVVDDSQLPKDRFSAERLKGVDSTLKIQPAKLEDSAVYLCASSINRVNEQYFGPGTRLTVT.

V is TRBV24-1 and J is TRBJ2-7; TRBD1 matches 7 bases. Germline V gene lookup returns CDR1 KGHDR and CDR2 SFDVKD. The length of the CDR3 is 13 residues. Germline trimming cut 9 bases from V and 2 bases from J; bases unmatched to any gene: 6. DNA of the CDR3: TGTGCCACCCAAGGGACAGCCACCTACGAGCAGTACTTC. The encoded protein is CATQGTATYEQYF.

V gene TRBV13 combines with J gene TRBJ1-2; TRBD1 aligns across 7 bases. The CDR3 has 13 residues. Per germline, CDR1 PRHDT and CDR2 FYEKMQ (reference sequence). V shed 5 bases, J shed 6 bases, and the junction held 6 bases outside the gene matches. CDR3 in DNA: TGTGCCAGCAGCATTGACAGGGAAAATGGCTACACCTTC. It is translated as CASSIDRENGYTF. Drawing the rest from reference TRBV13 and TRBJ1-2, the complete variable domain is AAGVIQSPRHLIKEKRETATLKCYPIPRHDTVYWYQQGPGQDPQFLISFYEKMQSDKGSIPDRFSAQQFSDYHSELNMSSLELGDSALYFCASSIDRENGYTFGSGTRLTVV.

This chain links TRBV28 with TRBJ2-3; 8 bases are a match to TRBD1. V was pared by 7 bases and J by 0 bases, with 6 bases of the junction left unmatched. Germline V gene sequence: CDR1 MDHEN, CDR2 SYDVKM. There are 15 residues in the CDR3. Written as DNA, the CDR3 is TGTGCCAGCACCGGACAGGGCCCTAGCACAGATACGCAGTATTTT. Protein sequence: CASTGQGPSTDTQYF.

This clone appeared a few times. The chain combines TRBV7-2 with TRBJ1-5, with 8 bases identical to TRBD1. The CDR3 sequence is 16 residues long. Germline lookup yields CDR1 SGHTA and CDR2 FQGNSA. The V and J ends lost 5 bases and 1 base, in that order; junction bases with no gene match: 7. The CDR3 protein is CASSPRTGRSNQPQHF. CDR3 coding DNA: TGTGCCAGCAGCCCTCGGACAGGGAGGAGCAATCAGCCCCAGCATTTT.

This clone was observed at least ten times. The chain combines TRBV3-1 (or the pseudogene TRBV3-2) with TRBJ1-6; D uncertain. Germline values: CDR1 LGHDT, CDR2 YNNKEL (reference sequence). The CDR3 covers 16 residues. V lost 1 base and J lost 10, with 17 bases in between. CDR3 amino acids: CASSQASGVGSSPLHF. CDR3 nucleotides: TGTGCCAGCAGCCAAGCCTCCGGTGTAGGTAGCTCACCCCTCCACTTT.

The chain employs TRBV29-1 and TRBJ1-6, with a tentative D call TRBD1 (6 bases). Per germline, CDR1 SQVTM and CDR2 ANQGSEA. The CDR3 is 13 amino acids. V was shortened by 5 bases and J by 10 bases, with 15 bases between the two germline ends. The DNA of the CDR3 is TGCAGCGTTCGGTCGGACAGTCAGTCACCCCTCCACTTT. Amino acid sequence: CSVRSDSQSPLHF. The complete variable domain, with remaining parts taken from reference TRBV29-1 and TRBJ1-6, reads SAVISQKPSRDICQRGTSLTIQCQVDSQVTMMFWYRQQPGQSLTLIATANQGSEATYESGFVIDKFPISRPNLTFSTLTVSNMSPEDSSIYLCSVRSDSQSPLHFGNGTRLTVT.

The chain joins TRBV4-1 to TRBJ1-2, with D hard to call. With 3 bases removed from V and 0 bases from J, the gap between germline ends came to 5 bases. Germline values: CDR1 MGHRA, CDR2 YSYEKL. This CDR3 comprises 13 residues. The CDR3 DNA reads TGCGCCAGCAGCCAGGAGTCTAACTATGGCTACACCTTC. Protein: CASSQESNYGYTF.

This chain joins TRBV20-1 and TRBJ2-7; 9 bases match TRBD2. Germline values: CDR1 DFQATT, CDR2 SNEGSKA (reference sequence). This CDR3 has 15 amino acids. The V segment lost 3 bases and the J segment 4 bases; nucleotides outside the gene matches: 10. This CDR3 reads CSASKTASGVYEQYF. CDR3 bases: TGCAGTGCTAGTAAGACGGCTAGCGGGGTATACGAGCAGTACTTC.

V usage is TRBV19 and J usage is TRBJ1-5; TRBD1 aligns across 11 bases. J was trimmed by 7 bases and V by 8 bases; bases with no gene match: 19. Germline loops: CDR1 LNHDA, CDR2 SQIVND (reference sequence). This CDR3 is built from 18 residues. CDR3 nucleotide sequence: TGTGCCAGTTCCCGAAAGGGACGGACAGGGGGCGCAGAGCAGCCCCAGCATTTT. Its translation: CASSRKGRTGGAEQPQHF.

This chain joins TRBV6-5 and TRBJ2-3; D may be TRBD2 (6 bases). Germline V CDR1 and CDR2: MNHEY, SVGAGI. V was shortened by 11 bases and J by 2 bases, with 17 bases between the two germline ends. The CDR3 contains 14 residues. CDR3 coding DNA: TGTGCCGGGGAGGTGGGCACTAACACAGATACGCAGTATTTT. Translating gives CAGEVGTNTDTQYF.